This TCR beta chain came from a study of cytomegalovirus exposure and HLA in healthy donors. Trimming at V came to 5 bases and at J to 4 bases, leaving 1 base not matched to a gene. Germline assignment: CDR1 LGHNT and CDR2 FRNRAP. The CDR3 spans 13 residues. PCR used 60 Vbeta primers and 13 Jbeta primers. Produced via immunoSEQ multiplex PCR; TCRdb's table is partial and in-frame only. Here the sample spans some 110,000 clones, under 80% being singletons. The receptor comes from a woman aged 55-70 years in good health and CMV-seropositive. This chain uses TRBV12-5 with TRBJ2-2, with TRBD1 matching 7 bases. The sequenced sample was PBMCs. The CDR3 is CASGTGVTGELFF. Here the CDR3 DNA reads TGTGCTAGTGGTACAGGGGTCACCGGGGAGCTGTTTTTT.